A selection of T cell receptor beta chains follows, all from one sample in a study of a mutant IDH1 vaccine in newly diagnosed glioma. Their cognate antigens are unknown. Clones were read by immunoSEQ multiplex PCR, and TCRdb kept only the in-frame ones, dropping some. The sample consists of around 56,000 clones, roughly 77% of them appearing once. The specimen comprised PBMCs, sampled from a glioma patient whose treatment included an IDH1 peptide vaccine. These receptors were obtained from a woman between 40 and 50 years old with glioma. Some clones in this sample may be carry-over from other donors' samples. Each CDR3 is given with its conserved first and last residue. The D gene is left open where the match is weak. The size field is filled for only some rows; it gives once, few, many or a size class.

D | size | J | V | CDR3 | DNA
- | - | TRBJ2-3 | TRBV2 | CASSALRGGTDTQYF | TGTGCCAGCAGTGCCCTCAGGGGGGGCACAGATACGCAGTATTTT
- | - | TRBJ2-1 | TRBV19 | CASSIDSRNEQFF | TGTGCCAGTAGTATAGATAGTCGGAATGAGCAGTTCTTC
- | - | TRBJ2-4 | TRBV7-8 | CASSFGAGEDIQYF | TGTGCCAGCAGCTTTGGTGCCGGGGAGGACATTCAGTACTTC
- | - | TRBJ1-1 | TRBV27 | CASRAGALNTEAFF | TGTGCCAGCCGCGCGGGGGCTTTGAACACTGAAGCTTTCTTT
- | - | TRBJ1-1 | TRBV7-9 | CASSLRLGINTEAFF | TGTGCCAGCAGCTTAAGGTTGGGGATAAACACTGAAGCTTTCTTT
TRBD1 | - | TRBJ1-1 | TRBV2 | CASSMDRGHGTEAFF | TGTGCCAGCAGTATGGACAGGGGGCATGGCACTGAAGCTTTCTTT
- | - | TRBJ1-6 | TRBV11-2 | CASSFSPDSPLHF | TGTGCCAGCAGCTTTAGCCCGGATTCACCCCTCCACTTT
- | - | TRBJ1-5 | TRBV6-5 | CASSLGRYQPQHF | TGTGCCAGCAGCCTCGGGAGATATCAGCCCCAGCATTTT
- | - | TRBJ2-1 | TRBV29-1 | CSVEVTGGDYNEQFF | TGCAGCGTTGAAGTGACAGGCGGGGACTACAATGAGCAGTTCTTC
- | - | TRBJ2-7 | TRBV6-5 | CASRLRDESSYEQYF | TGTGCCAGCAGGCTCCGGGACGAGAGCTCCTACGAGCAGTACTTC
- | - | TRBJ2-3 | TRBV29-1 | CSVGGAEGTDTQYF | TGCAGCGTTGGGGGGGCGGAGGGGACAGATACGCAGTATTTT
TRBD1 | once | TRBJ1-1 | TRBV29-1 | CSEGQGATEAFF | TGCAGCGAAGGACAGGGGGCGACTGAAGCTTTCTTT
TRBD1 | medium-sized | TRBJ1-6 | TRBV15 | CATSPGQGNNSPLHF | TGTGCCACCAGTCCGGGACAGGGGAATAATTCACCCCTCCACTTT
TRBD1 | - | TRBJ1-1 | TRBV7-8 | CASSLEPGQGVNTEAFF | TGTGCCAGCAGCTTAGAACCGGGACAGGGCGTGAACACTGAAGCTTTCTTT
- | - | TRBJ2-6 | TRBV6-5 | CASSYSGAGANVLTF | TGTGCCAGCAGTTACTCGGGGGCTGGGGCCAACGTCCTGACTTTC
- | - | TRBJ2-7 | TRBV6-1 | CASRRGTEAYEQYF | TGTGCCAGCAGGAGGGGGACTGAGGCCTACGAGCAGTACTTC
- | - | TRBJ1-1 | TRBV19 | CASKPGGYTEAFF | TGTGCCAGTAAGCCCGGGGGGTACACTGAAGCTTTCTTT
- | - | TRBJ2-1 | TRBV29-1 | CSATSSYNEQFF | TGCAGCGCCACCAGCTCCTACAATGAGCAGTTCTTC
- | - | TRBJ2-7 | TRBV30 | CAWTPGLGSYEQYF | TGTGCCTGGACCCCCGGGCTGGGCTCCTACGAGCAGTACTTC
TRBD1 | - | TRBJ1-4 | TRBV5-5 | CASSRQGATNEKLFF | TGTGCCAGCAGCCGTCAGGGGGCTACTAATGAAAAACTGTTTTTT
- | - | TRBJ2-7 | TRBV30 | CAWSARSEQYF | TGTGCCTGGAGCGCTCGAAGCGAGCAGTACTTC
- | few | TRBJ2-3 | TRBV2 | CASGLQWTDTQYF | TGTGCCAGCGGTCTCCAGTGGACAGATACGCAGTATTTT
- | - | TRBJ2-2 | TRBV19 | CASSISAGVATGELFF | TGTGCCAGTAGTATATCGGCAGGGGTAGCCACCGGGGAGCTGTTTTTT
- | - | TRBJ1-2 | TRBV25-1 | CASSEVGGYTF | TGTGCCAGCAGTGAGGTGGGGGGCTACACCTTC
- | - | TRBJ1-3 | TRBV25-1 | CASSAPQGYTIYF | TGTGCCAGCAGTGCACCACAGGGCTACACCATATATTTT
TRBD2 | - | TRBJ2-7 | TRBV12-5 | CASGLREGLRSSYEQYF | TGTGCTAGTGGTTTAAGGGAGGGGCTGAGGAGCTCCTACGAGCAGTACTTC
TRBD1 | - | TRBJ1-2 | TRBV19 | CASSIWTGGQKSYGYTF | TGTGCCAGTAGTATATGGACAGGGGGTCAGAAATCCTATGGCTACACCTTC
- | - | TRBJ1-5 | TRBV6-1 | CASSERGVLGNQPQHF | TGTGCCAGCAGTGAACGGGGGGTCTTAGGCAATCAGCCCCAGCATTTT
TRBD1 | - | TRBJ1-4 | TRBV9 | CASSARTGLNEKLFF | TGTGCCAGCAGCGCCCGGACAGGACTTAATGAAAAACTGTTTTTT
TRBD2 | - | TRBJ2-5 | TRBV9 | CASSVAGGVETQYF | TGTGCCAGCAGCGTAGCGGGGGGGGTGGAGACCCAGTACTTC
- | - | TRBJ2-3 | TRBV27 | CASSLGLAADTQYF | TGTGCCAGCAGTTTGGGGCTAGCAGCAGATACGCAGTATTTT
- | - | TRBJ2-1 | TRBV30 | CAWSDMRRVRFF | TGTGCCTGGAGCGACATGCGCAGGGTGCGGTTCTTC
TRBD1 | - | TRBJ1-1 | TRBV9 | CASSGGQGLHTEAFF | TGTGCCAGCAGCGGGGGACAGGGCCTCCACACTGAAGCTTTCTTT
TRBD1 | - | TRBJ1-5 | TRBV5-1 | CASSFGTGDQPQHF | TGCGCCAGCAGCTTCGGGACAGGGGATCAGCCCCAGCATTTT
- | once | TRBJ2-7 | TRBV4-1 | CASSLPSYEQYF | TGCGCCAGCAGCCTACCCTCCTACGAGCAGTACTTC
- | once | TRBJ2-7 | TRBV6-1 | CASGRGYEQYF | TGTGCCAGCGGCAGGGGCTACGAGCAGTACTTC
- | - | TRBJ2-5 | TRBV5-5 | CASCKGDQETQYF | TGTGCCAGCTGTAAGGGTGACCAAGAGACCCAGTACTTC
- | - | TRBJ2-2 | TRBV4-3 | CASSQEGGAGELFF | TGCGCCAGCAGCCAAGAGGGGGGCGCCGGGGAGCTGTTTTTT
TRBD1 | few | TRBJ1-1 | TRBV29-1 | CSVEGGQGTLNTEAFF | TGCAGCGTTGAAGGGGGACAGGGGACTTTGAACACTGAAGCTTTCTTT
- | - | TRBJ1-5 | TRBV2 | CASSGFNFGPQHF | TGTGCCAGCAGTGGCTTTAACTTCGGGCCCCAGCATTTT
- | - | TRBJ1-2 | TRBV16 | CASSQSAGELNYGYTF | TGTGCCAGCAGCCAATCTGCAGGAGAACTTAACTATGGCTACACCTTC
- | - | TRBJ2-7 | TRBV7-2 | CASSDRYEQYF | TGTGCCAGCAGCGACCGCTACGAGCAGTACTTC
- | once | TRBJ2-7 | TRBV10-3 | CAIRRDGSYEQYF | TGTGCCATCAGACGGGACGGTTCCTACGAGCAGTACTTC
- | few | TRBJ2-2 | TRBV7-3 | CASSFLGGTGELFF | TGTGCCAGCAGCTTCTTGGGGGGCACCGGGGAGCTGTTTTTT
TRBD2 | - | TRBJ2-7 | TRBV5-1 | CASTSRAGGPHEQYF | TGCGCCAGCACCTCGAGGGCGGGGGGGCCCCACGAGCAGTACTTC
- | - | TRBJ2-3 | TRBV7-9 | CASSLGSEGTDTQYF | TGTGCCAGCAGCTTAGGGAGTGAGGGCACAGATACGCAGTATTTT
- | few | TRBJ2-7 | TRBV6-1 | CASNGLNLNHEQYF | TGTGCCAGCAATGGACTTAACCTAAACCACGAGCAGTACTTC
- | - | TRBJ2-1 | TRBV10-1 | CASSDGSSGYNEQFF | TGCGCCAGCAGTGATGGATCCAGCGGCTACAATGAGCAGTTCTTC
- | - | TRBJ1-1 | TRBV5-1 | CASSLVGDTEAFF | TGCGCCAGCAGCTTGGTGGGTGACACTGAAGCTTTCTTT
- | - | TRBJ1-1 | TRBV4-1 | CASSQDGGGRAGTEAFF | TGCGCCAGCAGCCAAGATGGAGGGGGGCGGGCGGGCACTGAAGCTTTCTTT